This T cell receptor (beta chain) is drawn from a study of human T cells and chemical hapten exposure. TCRdb redid the calling of the RACE reads with MiXCR, one entry per CDR3 protein. This sample yields over 65,000 distinct CDR3 sequences, of which approximately 10% are seen a single time; 1.4% belongs to the top ten. Looked up from germline, CDR1 is LNHNV and CDR2 is YYDKDF (reference sequence). This CDR3 is 17 amino acids long. V gave up 0 bases and J gave up 3 bases, with 15 bases separating them. Concerning this clonotype itself: Its specificity is not known.

Indicated time point: patch test 3, about 24 weeks after DPC sensitization. Treatment: therapeutic diphenylcyclopropenone sensitization with weekly scalp DPC. The authors extracted total RNA from unfractionated whole blood. Whole-study findings and limits: No alteration of TCRs above 1 in 1000 frequency was seen with DPC sensitization. Expanded TCRs showed more large CDR3 clusters than pre-sensitization or healthy control sets.

This clonotype was sampled from a woman aged 45 to 65 with alopecia areata. Some clones in this sample may be carry-over from other donors' samples. The chain couples TRBV15 to TRBJ1-5, with a weak D call TRBD1 (6 bases). The sample was whole blood, taken in connection with sensitization to the hapten diphenylcyclopropenone (DPC). CDR3 amino acids: CATSRDLETGVNQPQHF. The CDR3 coding sequence is TGTGCCACCAGCAGAGATCTCGAGACAGGCGTCAATCAGCCCCAGCATTTT.